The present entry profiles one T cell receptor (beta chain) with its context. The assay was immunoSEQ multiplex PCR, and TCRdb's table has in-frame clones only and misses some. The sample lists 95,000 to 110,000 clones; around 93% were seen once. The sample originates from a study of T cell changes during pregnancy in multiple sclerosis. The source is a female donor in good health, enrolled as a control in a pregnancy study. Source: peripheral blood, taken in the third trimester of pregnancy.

CDR3 in DNA: TGTGCCAGCGTAGACACCCGGATTGTTGATACGCAGTATTTT. Its protein product is CASVDTRIVDTQYF. The gene calls are TRBV6-6 and TRBJ2-3; the D is unclear. Germline CDR1 and CDR2: MNHNY and SVGAGI (reference sequence). The CDR3 spans 14 residues. V was clipped by 8 bases and J by 6 bases, with 18 bases between them.